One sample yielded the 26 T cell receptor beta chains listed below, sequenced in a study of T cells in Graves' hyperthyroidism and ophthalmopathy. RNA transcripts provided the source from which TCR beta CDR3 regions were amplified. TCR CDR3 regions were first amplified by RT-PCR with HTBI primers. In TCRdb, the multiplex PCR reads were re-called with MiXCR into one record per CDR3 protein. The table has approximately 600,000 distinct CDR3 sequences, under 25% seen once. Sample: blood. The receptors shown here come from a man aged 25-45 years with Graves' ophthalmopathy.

This CDR3 reads CASSGVGRLTYNEQFF. CDR3 coding DNA: TGTGCCAGCTCCGGGGTCGGGAGACTTACCTACAATGAGCAGTTCTTC. The chain carries TRBV18 and TRBJ2-1, with D possibly matching TRBD2 (6 bases). This CDR3 is 16 amino acids long. V lost 6 bases, J lost 2 bases, and 17 bases lay in between. The germline CDR1 and CDR2 sequences are KGHSH and LQKENI.

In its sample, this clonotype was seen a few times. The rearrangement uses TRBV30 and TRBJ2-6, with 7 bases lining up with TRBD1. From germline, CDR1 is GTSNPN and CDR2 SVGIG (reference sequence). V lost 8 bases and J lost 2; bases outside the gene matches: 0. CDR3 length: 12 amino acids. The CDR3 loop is CAGTAGANVLTF. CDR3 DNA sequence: TGTGCCGGGACAGCTGGGGCCAACGTCCTGACTTTC.

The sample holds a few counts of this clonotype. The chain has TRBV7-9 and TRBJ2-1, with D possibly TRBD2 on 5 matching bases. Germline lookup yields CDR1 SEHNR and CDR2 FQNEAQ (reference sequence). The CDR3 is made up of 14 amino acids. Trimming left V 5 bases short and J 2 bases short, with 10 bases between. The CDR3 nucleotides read TGTGCCAGCAGCCTCCGGGATACCTACAATGAGCAGTTCTTC. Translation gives CASSLRDTYNEQFF.

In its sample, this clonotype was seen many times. CDR3 region: CASSPSGAYTDTQYF. DNA of the CDR3: TGTGCCAGCAGTCCTAGCGGGGCCTACACAGATACGCAGTATTTT. The chain has TRBV27 and TRBJ2-3, with 9 bases identical to TRBD2. Unmatched junction bases numbered 5, after V lost 5 bases and J lost 2 bases. Germline V gene sequence: CDR1 MNHEY, CDR2 SMNVEV (reference sequence). CDR3 length: 15 residues.

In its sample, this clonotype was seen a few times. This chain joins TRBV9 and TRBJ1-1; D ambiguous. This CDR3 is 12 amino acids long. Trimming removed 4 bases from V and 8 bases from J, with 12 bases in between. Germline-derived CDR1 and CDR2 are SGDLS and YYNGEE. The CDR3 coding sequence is TGTGCCAGCAGCCCGCGGACGGCCGAAGCTTTCTTT. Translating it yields CASSPRTAEAFF.

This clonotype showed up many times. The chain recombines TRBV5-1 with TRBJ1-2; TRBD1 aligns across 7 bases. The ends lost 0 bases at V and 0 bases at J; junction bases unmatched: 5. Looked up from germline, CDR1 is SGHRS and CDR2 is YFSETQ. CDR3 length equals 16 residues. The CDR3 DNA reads TGCGCCAGCAGCTTGGAACCGGGGACAGCTAACTATGGCTACACCTTC. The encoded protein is CASSLEPGTANYGYTF.

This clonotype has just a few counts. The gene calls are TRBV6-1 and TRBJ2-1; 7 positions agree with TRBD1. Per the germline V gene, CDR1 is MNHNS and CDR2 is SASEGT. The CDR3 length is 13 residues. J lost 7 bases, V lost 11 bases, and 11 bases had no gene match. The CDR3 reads CAVKGQGVNEQFF. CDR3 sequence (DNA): TGTGCCGTTAAGGGCCAGGGGGTGAATGAGCAGTTCTTC.

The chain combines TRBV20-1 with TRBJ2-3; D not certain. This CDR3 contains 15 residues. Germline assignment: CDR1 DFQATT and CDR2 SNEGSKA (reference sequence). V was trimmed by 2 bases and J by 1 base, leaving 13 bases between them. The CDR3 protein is CSARQSRSRTDTQYF. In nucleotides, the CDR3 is TGCAGTGCTAGACAGAGCCGCTCTCGCACAGATACGCAGTATTTT.

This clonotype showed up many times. The CDR3 nucleotides are TGTGCCAGCAGACCTGGACTAGCGGGAAACACAGATACGCAGTATTTT. Its protein product is CASRPGLAGNTDTQYF. J is TRBJ2-3 and V is TRBV28; 12 bases map to TRBD2. The CDR3 is 16 amino acids. V shed 6 bases and J 2 bases; nucleotides not matched to a gene: 6. Germline-derived CDR1 and CDR2 are MDHEN and SYDVKM.

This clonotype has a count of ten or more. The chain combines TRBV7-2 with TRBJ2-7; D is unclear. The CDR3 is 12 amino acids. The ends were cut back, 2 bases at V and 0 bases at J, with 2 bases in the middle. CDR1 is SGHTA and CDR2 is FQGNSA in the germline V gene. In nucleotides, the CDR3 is TGTGCCAGCAGCTTATTCTCCTACGAGCAGTACTTC. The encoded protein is CASSLFSYEQYF. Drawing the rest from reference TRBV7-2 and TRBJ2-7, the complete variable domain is GAGVSQSPSNKVTEKGKDVELRCDPISGHTALYWYRQSLGQGLEFLIYFQGNSAPDKSGLPSDRFSAERTGGSVSTLTIQRTQQEDSAVYLCASSLFSYEQYFGPGTRLTVT.

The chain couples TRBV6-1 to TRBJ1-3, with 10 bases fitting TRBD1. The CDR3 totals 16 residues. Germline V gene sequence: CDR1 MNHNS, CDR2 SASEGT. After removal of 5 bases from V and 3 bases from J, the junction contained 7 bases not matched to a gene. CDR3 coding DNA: TGTGCCAGCAGTCCCATGGGACAGGGGAGTGGAAACACCATATATTTT. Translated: CASSPMGQGSGNTIYF.

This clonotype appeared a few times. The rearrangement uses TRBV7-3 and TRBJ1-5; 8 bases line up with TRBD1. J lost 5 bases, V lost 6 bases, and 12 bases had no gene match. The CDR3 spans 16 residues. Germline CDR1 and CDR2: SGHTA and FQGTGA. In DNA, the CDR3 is TGTGCCAGCAGTAAAACGGACAGGGTGAGAGATCAGCCCCAGCATTTT. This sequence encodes CASSKTDRVRDQPQHF.

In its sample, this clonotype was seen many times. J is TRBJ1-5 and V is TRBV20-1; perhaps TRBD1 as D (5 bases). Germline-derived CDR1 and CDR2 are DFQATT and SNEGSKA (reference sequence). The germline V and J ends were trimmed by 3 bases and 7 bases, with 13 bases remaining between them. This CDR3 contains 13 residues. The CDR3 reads CSASAQGNQPQHF. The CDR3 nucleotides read TGCAGTGCTAGTGCTCAGGGAAACCAGCCCCAGCATTTT.

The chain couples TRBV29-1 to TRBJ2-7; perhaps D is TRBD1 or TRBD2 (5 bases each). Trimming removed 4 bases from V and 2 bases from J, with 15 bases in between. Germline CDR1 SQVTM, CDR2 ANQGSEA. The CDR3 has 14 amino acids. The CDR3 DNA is TGCAGCGTTGCAAGGTCAGGGAGTCCCTACGAGCAGTACTTC. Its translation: CSVARSGSPYEQYF.

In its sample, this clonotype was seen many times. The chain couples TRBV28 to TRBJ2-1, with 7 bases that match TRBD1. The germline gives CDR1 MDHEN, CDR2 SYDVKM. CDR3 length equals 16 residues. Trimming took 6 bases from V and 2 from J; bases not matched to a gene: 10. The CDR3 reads CASSQAPGTAYNEQFF. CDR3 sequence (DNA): TGTGCCAGCAGCCAAGCCCCCGGGACAGCCTACAATGAGCAGTTCTTC.

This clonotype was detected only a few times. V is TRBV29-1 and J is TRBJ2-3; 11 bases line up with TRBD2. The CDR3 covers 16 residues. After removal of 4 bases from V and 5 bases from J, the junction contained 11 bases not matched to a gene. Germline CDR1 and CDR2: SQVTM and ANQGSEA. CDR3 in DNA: TGCAGCGTTGCATGGGTTCTAGCGGGAGGTGAAGATACGCAGTATTTT. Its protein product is CSVAWVLAGGEDTQYF.

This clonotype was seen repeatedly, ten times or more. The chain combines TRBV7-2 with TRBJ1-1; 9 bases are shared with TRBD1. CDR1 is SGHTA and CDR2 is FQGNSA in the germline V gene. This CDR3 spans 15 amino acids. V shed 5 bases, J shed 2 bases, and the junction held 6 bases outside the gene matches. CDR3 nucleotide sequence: TGTGCCAGCAGCCTACAGACAGGGGGAAACACTGAAGCTTTCTTT. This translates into CASSLQTGGNTEAFF.

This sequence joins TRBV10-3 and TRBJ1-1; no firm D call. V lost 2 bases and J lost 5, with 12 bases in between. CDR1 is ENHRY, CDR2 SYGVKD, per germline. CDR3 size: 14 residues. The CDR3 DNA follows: TGTGCCATCAGTGAGCCCCGGAAGAGAACTGAAGCTTTCTTT. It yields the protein CAISEPRKRTEAFF.

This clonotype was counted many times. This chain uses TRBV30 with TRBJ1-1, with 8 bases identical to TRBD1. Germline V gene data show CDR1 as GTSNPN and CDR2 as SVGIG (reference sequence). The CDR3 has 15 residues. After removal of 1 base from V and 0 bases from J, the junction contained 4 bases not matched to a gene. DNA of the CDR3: TGTGCCTGGAGTGCCGGGACAGGCTTGAACACTGAAGCTTTCTTT. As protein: CAWSAGTGLNTEAFF.

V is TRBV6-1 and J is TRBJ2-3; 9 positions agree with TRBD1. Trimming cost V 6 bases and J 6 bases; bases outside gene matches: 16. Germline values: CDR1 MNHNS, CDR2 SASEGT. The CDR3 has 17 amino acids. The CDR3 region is CASRKPGQGGPPDTQYF. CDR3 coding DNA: TGTGCCAGCAGGAAGCCGGGACAGGGTGGTCCTCCCGATACGCAGTATTTT.

The CDR3 bases are TGCGCCAGCAGGTCAGGGGGAGGCTACGAGCAGTACTTC. Translating gives CASRSGGGYEQYF. This rearrangement joins TRBV5-1 to TRBJ2-7; D may be TRBD1 (7 bases). The CDR3 contains 13 residues. Germline lookup yields CDR1 SGHRS and CDR2 YFSETQ. V lost 5 bases and J 3 bases, leaving 12 bases between the germline ends.

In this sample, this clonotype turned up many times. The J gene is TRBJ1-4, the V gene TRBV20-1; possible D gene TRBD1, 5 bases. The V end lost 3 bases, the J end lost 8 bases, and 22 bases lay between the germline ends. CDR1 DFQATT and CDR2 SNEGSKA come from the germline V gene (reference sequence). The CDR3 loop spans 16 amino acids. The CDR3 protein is CSASFSLGPWDEKLFF. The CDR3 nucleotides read TGCAGTGCTAGCTTTTCCTTGGGGCCATGGGACGAAAAACTGTTTTTT.

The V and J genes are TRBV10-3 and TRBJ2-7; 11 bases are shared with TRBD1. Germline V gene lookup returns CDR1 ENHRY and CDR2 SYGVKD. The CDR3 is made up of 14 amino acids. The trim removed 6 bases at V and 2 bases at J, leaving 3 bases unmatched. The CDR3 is CAISGTGGPYEQYF. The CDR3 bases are TGTGCCATCAGCGGGACAGGGGGGCCCTACGAGCAGTACTTC.

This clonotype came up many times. This CDR3 reads CASSVDTAYQETQYF. The CDR3 DNA is TGTGCCAGCAGCGTAGACACAGCGTACCAAGAGACCCAGTACTTC. This chain connects TRBV9 to TRBJ2-5; D is ambiguous. CDR1 and CDR2 (germline): SGDLS, YYNGEE. The ends were cut back, 0 bases at V and 0 bases at J, with 9 bases in the middle. The CDR3 has 15 amino acids.

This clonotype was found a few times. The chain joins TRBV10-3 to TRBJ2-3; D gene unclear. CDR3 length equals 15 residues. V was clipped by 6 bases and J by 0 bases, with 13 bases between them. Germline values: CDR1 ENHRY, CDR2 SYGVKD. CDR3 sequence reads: CAIRVLGSSTDTQYF. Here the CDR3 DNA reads TGTGCCATCAGGGTGCTGGGGTCTAGCACAGATACGCAGTATTTT.

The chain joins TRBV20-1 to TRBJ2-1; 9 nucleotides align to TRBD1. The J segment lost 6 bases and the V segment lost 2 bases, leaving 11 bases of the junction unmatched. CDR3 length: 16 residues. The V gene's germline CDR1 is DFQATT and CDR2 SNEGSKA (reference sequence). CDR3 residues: CSARQRTGAVVNEQFF. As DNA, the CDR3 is TGCAGTGCTAGACAAAGGACAGGGGCCGTAGTCAATGAGCAGTTCTTC.